This TCR beta chain is from a study of tumor-infiltrating lymphocytes in primary liver carcinoma. About the research overall: Sequenced samples came back with roughly 3.65 to 7.5 million productive TCRbeta reads, and the counts looked alike across tissue types.

Study results and limitations: The overlap of tumor-adjacent and tumor-blood pairs was smaller than that of tumor region pairs. When set against blood, tumors had a significantly higher top-250-clone fraction (p = 0.039).

Investigators took RNA and DNA out together from approximately 22-30 mg of unsorted bulk tissue. The patients, who had chronic HBV infection, were treatment-naive (untreated). From approximately 550 ng of total RNA, TCR beta-specific cDNA was reverse-transcribed using a constant-region primer. Modified slightly, ARM-PCR produced TCR beta libraries over three nested multiplex PCR rounds. PCR rounds one and two used TRBV1-TRBV30 forward primers with a C-beta reverse primer for approximately 11 cycles each. TCRdb reprocessed the multiplex PCR reads with MiXCR, giving one entry per CDR3 protein. The sample holds approximately 73,000 distinct CDR3 sequences; more than 60% are singletons and the top ten take about a quarter. The CDR3 is made up of 13 amino acids. The V end lost 7 bases, the J end lost 5 bases, and 14 bases lay between the germline ends. Germline V gene data show CDR1 as KGHSH and CDR2 as LQKENI.

Turning to this clonotype: Its antigen is currently unknown. A much bigger clone sits one base away, suggesting this may be a read error.

The chain couples TRBV18 to TRBJ1-1; D gene ambiguous. Sequencing was done on a sample of liver tumor tissue from sampling region 4. Subset in this sample: tumor region T4, right-lateral pole. The sequence derives from a middle-aged man with primary liver carcinoma and hepatitis B virus infection. The CDR3 spells CASCCDKGTEAFF. The DNA of the CDR3 is TGTGCCAGCTGCTGTGATAAGGGAACTGAAGCTTTCTTT.